This T cell receptor beta chain was sequenced in a study of cytomegalovirus exposure and HLA in healthy donors (TCRdb year 2017). For context, the study as a whole: In an earlier analysis of about 560 of the donors, 250 to 300 Gb of sequence data and 117 million unique TCR beta sequences from about 179 million T cells were reported. The study combined high-throughput TCR immunosequencing, statistical association of individual TCRs with disease status, and machine learning to predict cytomegalovirus infection status. HLA typing included class I and class II loci at four-digit resolution. Because of strong linkage in the cohort, a few DR-DQ haplotypes were treated as single units for association and clustering. Rather than using new phenotypic data, the later analysis identified candidate immune exposures from TCR beta sequences and from how often those sequences occurred across donors. The study profiled the T cell repertoires of 500 to 800 subjects by immunosequencing and related them to cytomegalovirus serostatus. To decide whether each TCR beta V gene segment behaved as functional or pseudogenic, an earlier analysis of over 500 of the donors relied on high-throughput TCR beta sequencing. Roughly 300 gigabases of sequencing data and some 85 million unique TCR sequences were included in an early release covering several hundred HLA-typed donors. A later genetic analysis took genome-wide SNP genotypes for about 55% of the 666 donors and used that subset as a discovery cohort. Alongside the repertoire data, information on donor age, sex, ethnicity and CMV serostatus was compiled. The aim of the study was to test whether cataloging public T cell receptors could identify signatures of past pathogen exposure. Every discovery cohort repertoire had been produced on one sequencing platform. Typing coverage differed by locus: A, B, C, DRB1 and DQB1 were typed in about 629-630 donors, DQA1 in 500 to 550, DPA1 in 600 to 610, and DPB1 in about 450. Of the 300 to 400 genotyped donors, about 80% fell in the genetic ancestry cluster associated with self-reported Caucasian donors. In addition to the first cohort of 666 subjects, a separate validation cohort of 130 or so different subjects was used. On average, 235,054 unique TCR beta nucleotide sequences were sequenced per donor among 350 to 400 genotyped donors of the cohort, with around 19% of those sequences being non-productive. To study patterns of TCR occurrence, a later analysis re-analyzed previously published TCR beta repertoires from 666 donors and added high-resolution HLA genotyping. Overall study results and their limits: It was suggested by the authors that the approach could potentially be generalized to other disease states and immunological phenotypes. In an earlier analysis of 587 of the donors, most TCR beta V segments were observed in productive rearrangements about 87% or about 30% of the time, broadly matching IMGT annotations. Because counts were too low, about 15 rarely observed V segments, including chromosome 9 orphons, were left out of the earlier analysis of some 600 of the donors. In a later genetic analysis, a missense DCLRE1C variant was associated with V-gene and J-gene trimming of TCR beta chains, and the association was replicated in an independent cohort. Compared with the roughly 700-donor mean, donors in an Asian-associated ancestry cluster had fewer N-insertions in productive TCRs, according to a later genetic analysis. Because the 87-base-pair reads could not distinguish some IMGT-functional V segments, including TRBV6-2 and TRBV6-3, those segments were excluded. For the cohort, immune exposure information was limited to CMV serostatus. When HLA alleles, especially DR and DQ, strongly co-occurred, attributing TCR associations to individual alleles was difficult. Correlated functional status among segregating V segments might be attributable to linkage disequilibrium, but an unknown experimental factor could not be ruled out. A cluster of highly shared sequence variants was judged likely to be a technical artifact of the sequencing pipeline. A total of roughly 160 TCR beta chains were listed by the study as associated with cytomegalovirus. Because HLA typing was unavailable for some donors at each locus, only the typed subset was used in association tests. While some public TCRs were present in many individuals, most TCR sequences turned up only very rarely across donors. In a later analysis, TCR association rates were found to vary across HLA loci, with the most associated TCRs seen for DRB1 alleles and the fewest for HLA-C alleles. A further reported finding was that TCR beta sequences accurately predicted the HLA-A and HLA-B alleles for most subjects in the first cohort. This cohort had only TCR beta chains sequenced, and the lack of alpha or paired-chain data limited which features could be detected. The classifier was reported to diagnose cytomegalovirus status with high specificity and sensitivity in both the original cohort and the validation cohort. At a false discovery rate of 0.05, a later analysis linked fewer than 20,000 TCR beta sequences to specific HLA alleles. In vitro tests confirmed that a few of the cytomegalovirus-associated TCR beta chains recognize cytomegalovirus antigens. In a later analysis, most CMV-associated TCR beta chains were found to appear HLA-restricted, with HLA associations seemingly driven largely by CMV exposure. Presence/absence analyses assumed roughly uniform sequencing depth across donors, an assumption that may not hold. Compared with equally common non-associated chains, HLA-associated TCR beta chains in a later analysis were more clonally expanded and had lower generation probabilities. According to a later analysis, parvovirus B19, influenza, CMV and Epstein-Barr virus appeared linked to several top co-occurrence clusters.

The library was generated by the immunoSEQ multiplex PCR assay. The multiplex PCR relied on a mix of 60 forward primers for TCR Vbeta segments and 13 reverse primers for TCR Jbeta segments. The CDR3 region of rearranged TCR beta genes was amplified from genomic DNA with a multiplex PCR assay. The amplified TCR beta libraries were sequenced on the Illumina HiSeq System as 87-base-pair reads. As for the original processing: In a later analysis, some 80 million unique TCR beta chains were counted across the 500 to 850 repertoires, and about 10 million of these chains were shared by at least two donors. Raw reads were error-corrected and collapsed into unique sequences with a nearest-neighbor algorithm that merged closely related sequences to remove PCR and sequencing errors. V, D and J gene segments were assigned by aligning CDR3 sequences to IMGT reference sequences. For a sequence to be retained, a match of at least six nucleotides was required to both a V gene segment and a J gene segment. A rearrangement counted as productive if the CDR3 had no stop codons and remained in frame with V and J, and every other rearrangement counted as non-productive. CDR3 was defined by IMGT convention, running from the second conserved V-encoded cysteine to the conserved J-encoded phenylalanine. The earlier analysis of approximately 500 of the donors excluded sequences that lacked an unambiguous match to a single V gene segment. In an earlier analysis of 450 to 700 of the donors, V segments were called functional above 56.7% productive rearrangements and were called segregating when the between-donor standard deviation exceeded 5%. A statistical classification framework was built for diagnosing cytomegalovirus status from the catalog of TCR beta chain sequences. A later analysis assigned V and J genes by comparing TCR nucleotide sequences with IMGT/GENE-DB human TR gene sequences. Using the TCRdist pipeline, a later analysis assigned CDR3 sequences along with most-parsimonious VDJ recombination scenarios. In a later analysis, each TCR beta chain was defined by its CDR3 amino acid sequence together with its V-gene family, and reads without a unique V-gene family were excluded. To address suspected cross-contamination and a sequencing artifact, a later analysis removed under 600 highly shared, low-generation-probability nucleotide sequences. A later analysis calculated a clonal expansion index for each public chain from normalized within-repertoire ranks of inferred template counts. A later analysis computed generation probabilities with a VDJ recombination model fitted to out-of-frame rearrangements, and checked the results against IGoR. In a later analysis, hypergeometric tests were used to score TCR-TCR, TCR-HLA and TCR-CMV co-occurrence, with a repertoire-size bias correction applied to TCR pairs. A later analysis estimated false discovery rates by permuting HLA or CMV assignments 20 times. In a later analysis, co-occurring TCRs were grouped using DBSCAN, with TCRdist sequence similarity added in when clustering inside HLA-allele-positive subsets. Repertoires with fewer than 30,000 or more than 120,000 public chains were left out of co-occurrence clustering, as were five repertoires with anomalous nucleotide sharing. The table was pulled from immuneACCESS by TCRdb, which kept in-frame rearrangements only. Such tables lose some clones; where checked, under half of the loss comes from unresolved V genes, and the rest has no known cause. V, J and clone size are taken as reported in that table, and D and trimming were inferred from the DNA itself. The sample includes roughly 190,000 clones, with less than 85% observed a single time. The ten largest clonotypes hold 1.5% of the sample.

Comment on this clone: The antigen it recognizes is unknown. Nothing much larger sits one base from this clone, and base qualities are not available.

From cysteine to phenylalanine, the CDR3 is 14 amino acids long. Solely the CDR3 DNA is kept, with 42 bases framed from the first base. V is clipped by 2 bases and J by 8 bases, and the sequence between their germline boundaries is 18 bases long. Reading the germline V gene gives CDR1 SQVTM and CDR2 ANQGSEA. In total, about 650 healthy bone marrow donors made up the cohort. Cohort members were all nominally healthy when sampled, although unrecorded immune exposures were likely present. The donor tested CMV seropositive, placing the donor among the 250 to 350 seropositive members of the cohort. A peripheral blood sample was provided by each donor, and peripheral blood mononuclear cells were used for TCR beta sequencing. The Qiagen DNeasy Blood Extraction Kit was used to extract genomic DNA from the blood cell samples.

The clonotype was recovered from a girl aged 5-17 years in good health and CMV-seropositive. The chain was built from TRBV29-1 and TRBJ1-2, with no confidently assigned D gene. The sequenced material came from PBMCs. The bases are TGCAGCGTTGAATTTCTCGTGAGGGCTGAAGGCTACACCTTC. Its protein is CSVEFLVRAEGYTF.